This T cell receptor (beta chain) stems from a study of CD8 T cells in Susac syndrome. In blood CD8+ and CD4+ T cells, TCR beta underwent sequencing. It was with random hexamers that roughly 0.5 to 1 ug RNA was reverse transcribed. From the immunoSEQ multiplex PCR reads, TCRdb called clonotypes with MiXCR, one entry per CDR3 protein. The sample records about 160,000 distinct CDR3 sequences, just over 90% being singletons. Trimming took off 5 bases at V and 5 bases at J, with 10 bases between the two ends. CDR3 length equals 13 residues. In germline, CDR1 is SEHNR, CDR2 FQNEAQ (reference sequence). The source is a human donor in good health. The chain combines TRBV7-9 with TRBJ2-1; D is tentatively TRBD1 or TRBD2 (5 bases each). Sequencing used CD4+ T cells from PBMCs. CDR3 bases: TGTGCCAGCAGCGGGGGTATTGACAATGAGCAGTTCTTC. Amino acids: CASSGGIDNEQFF.